The 18 T cell receptor beta chains presented below share a single source sample, sequenced in a study of shared T cell receptors in the human thymus. The repertoire was sequenced with immunoSEQ multiplex PCR; TCRdb's copy has only in-frame clones and lacks some. The top ten clones hold around 0.0094% of a sample with 700,000 or so clones, over 75% of them seen once. This sample was also put to use in a study of human thymus T cells.

What was sequenced was thymocytes. These receptors were obtained from a girl under three years old with a congenital heart defect.

This chain connects TRBV6-6 to TRBJ2-7; 12 nucleotides line up with TRBD1. The trim removed 1 base at V and 11 bases at J, leaving 6 bases unmatched. Per germline, CDR1 MNHNY and CDR2 SVGAGI (reference sequence). The CDR3 runs to 14 residues. The CDR3, as DNA: TGTGCCAGCAGTTACTTGGGACAGGGGGCGACGAAGTACTTC. Amino acids: CASSYLGQGATKYF.

The J gene is TRBJ2-3, the V gene TRBV27; D is undetermined. The CDR3 is made up of 14 amino acids. Germline CDR1 reads MNHEY; CDR2 reads SMNVEV (reference sequence). V was shortened by 3 bases and J by 0 bases, with 7 bases between the two germline ends. DNA of the CDR3: TGTGCCAGCAGTTTCTGGAGAAGCACAGATACGCAGTATTTT. Protein product: CASSFWRSTDTQYF.

The rearrangement joins TRBV30 to TRBJ1-6, with D possibly being TRBD1 (6 bases). The CDR3 extends over 14 amino acids. The germline V gene has CDR1 GTSNPN and CDR2 SVGIG (reference sequence). V was pared by 8 bases and J by 3 bases, with 14 bases between. The CDR3 DNA reads as TGTGCCCATGGGGGCCCCATCTATAATTCACCCCTCCACTTT. Encoded protein: CAHGGPIYNSPLHF.

The genes are TRBV10-3 and TRBJ2-5; TRBD2 agrees at 15 bases. Trimming took 6 bases from V and 5 from J; bases not matched to a gene: 10. The CDR3 is 17 amino acids. Germline-derived CDR1 and CDR2 are ENHRY and SYGVKD. The CDR3 sequence: CAISPGLAGGRSETQYF. DNA for the CDR3: TGTGCCATCAGCCCCGGACTAGCGGGGGGGCGGTCGGAGACCCAGTACTTC.

The V and J genes are TRBV11-1 and TRBJ1-1; D not certain. The germline gives CDR1 SGHAT, CDR2 FQDESV (reference sequence). The CDR3 extends over 16 amino acids. Trimming removed 5 bases from V and 6 bases from J, with 22 bases in between. This CDR3 is CASSVDEGVTKAEAFF. The CDR3 DNA is TGTGCCAGCAGCGTGGACGAGGGAGTCACAAAGGCTGAAGCTTTCTTT.

The rearrangement uses TRBV9 and TRBJ1-1; no definite D call. CDR1 and CDR2 from the germline V gene are SGDLS and YYNGEE. CDR3 length equals 14 residues. V shed 4 bases and J shed 8 bases, with 18 bases lying between them. CDR3 in amino acids: CASSPKTERQEAFF. In DNA form, the CDR3 reads TGTGCCAGCAGCCCAAAAACCGAGAGACAAGAAGCTTTCTTT. Looking up the rest from reference TRBV9 and TRBJ1-1 gives the full variable domain: DSGVTQTPKHLITATGQRVTLRCSPRSGDLSVYWYQQSLDQGLQFLIQYYNGEERAKGNILERFSAQQFPDLHSELNLSSLELGDSALYFCASSPKTERQEAFFGQGTRLTVV.

J is TRBJ1-2 and V is TRBV19; maybe TRBD1 (6 bases). The V gene's germline CDR1 is LNHDA and CDR2 SQIVND (reference sequence). CDR3 length: 13 amino acids. Trimming left V 3 bases short and J 3 bases short, with 8 bases between. In DNA, the CDR3 is TGTGCCAGTAGTATTCAGGGGTACTATGGCTACACCTTC. It translates to CASSIQGYYGYTF.

The gene calls are TRBV6-5 and TRBJ1-1; the D gene is possibly TRBD1 (6 bases). The CDR3 covers 14 residues. V shed 2 bases and J shed 4 bases, with 11 bases lying between them. From germline, CDR1 is MNHEY and CDR2 SVGAGI. CDR3 coding DNA: TGTGCCAGCAGTTACGTCAGGGGTGGCACTGAAGCTTTCTTT. Protein product: CASSYVRGGTEAFF.

The chain employs TRBV25-1 and TRBJ2-1; perhaps TRBD1 as D (5 bases). V lost 3 bases, J lost 5 bases, and 23 bases lay in between. The CDR3 runs to 18 residues. Germline assignment: CDR1 MGHDK and CDR2 SYGVNS. This chain's CDR3 is CASSDTLLAKGKNNEQFF. As DNA, the CDR3 is TGTGCCAGCAGTGATACCCTCCTTGCGAAGGGGAAAAACAATGAGCAGTTCTTC.

V gene TRBV19 combines with J gene TRBJ2-7, with 9 bases lining up with TRBD1. J lost 0 bases, V lost 3 bases, and 6 bases had no gene match. Germline assignment: CDR1 LNHDA and CDR2 SQIVND (reference sequence). The CDR3 consists of 16 residues. The CDR3 is CASSMGGTGYSYEQYF. CDR3 bases: TGTGCCAGTAGTATGGGCGGGACAGGGTACTCCTACGAGCAGTACTTC.

The V gene is TRBV6-1, the J gene TRBJ1-3; 9 nucleotides match TRBD1. CDR1 and CDR2 from the germline V gene are MNHNS and SASEGT. V lost 3 bases, J lost 9 bases, and 18 bases stayed unmatched. This CDR3 contains 18 residues. The CDR3 here is CASSDLQGAHRHGSTIYF. CDR3 in DNA: TGTGCCAGCAGTGATCTACAGGGGGCCCATCGCCACGGGAGCACCATATATTTT.

J is TRBJ1-3 and V is TRBV4-1, with D tentatively TRBD1 (5 bases). The V end lost 0 bases, the J end lost 2 bases, and 14 bases lay between the germline ends. The CDR3 contains 17 residues. Germline CDR1 and CDR2: MGHRA and YSYEKL. The CDR3: CASSQDRGFLTGNTIYF. CDR3 nucleotides: TGCGCCAGCAGCCAAGATAGGGGATTCCTTACTGGAAACACCATATATTTT.

This chain links TRBV11-2 with TRBJ1-1; 8 bases are shared with TRBD1. This CDR3 comprises 14 residues. Germline trimming cut 3 bases from V and 7 bases from J; bases unmatched to any gene: 7. Germline loops: CDR1 SGHAT, CDR2 FQNNGV. This CDR3 is CASSFSGGEIEAFF. CDR3 bases: TGTGCCAGCAGCTTTTCAGGGGGCGAAATTGAAGCTTTCTTT.

This clone appeared once. The V call is TRBV10-2, the J call TRBJ1-2; 7 bases align to TRBD1. Looked up from germline, CDR1 is WSHSY and CDR2 is SAAADI. The CDR3 has 16 amino acids. Trimming removed 4 bases from V and 7 bases from J; junction bases left unmatched: 15. The CDR3 coding sequence is TGCGCCAGCAGTGGACCCCATCGACAGGGCCAGGGTGGCTACACCTTC. Translating it yields CASSGPHRQGQGGYTF.

V gene TRBV6-5 combines with J gene TRBJ2-1; no clear D. The CDR3 is made up of 13 amino acids. Germline assignment: CDR1 MNHEY and CDR2 SVGAGI. V lost 5 bases to trimming and J lost 5 bases, with 10 bases between them. The CDR3 DNA sequence: TGTGCCAGCAGTGTCGCCCGGGACAATGAGCAGTTCTTC. Translated: CASSVARDNEQFF.

This clone has just a few counts. The V gene is TRBV12-5, the J gene TRBJ1-1; D possibly corresponds to TRBD1 (6 bases). The V end was cut by 0 bases, the J end by 2 bases, with 16 bases between. CDR1 and CDR2 from the germline V gene are LGHNT and FRNRAP. This CDR3 is built from 17 residues. CDR3 protein: CASGLVLKRGLNTEAFF. CDR3 bases: TGTGCTAGTGGTTTGGTATTGAAGCGGGGGCTAAACACTGAAGCTTTCTTT. The entire variable domain, with the rest obtained from reference TRBV12-5 and TRBJ1-1, is as follows: DARVTQTPRHKVTEMGQEVTMRCQPILGHNTVFWYRQTMMQGLELLAYFRNRAPLDDSGMPKDRFSAEMPDATLATLKIQPSEPRDSAVYFCASGLVLKRGLNTEAFFGQGTRLTVV.

V gene TRBV28 combines with J gene TRBJ2-3, with 9 nucleotides matching TRBD1. The germline gives CDR1 MDHEN, CDR2 SYDVKM. The CDR3 covers 14 residues. Trimming took 4 bases from V and 5 from J; bases not matched to a gene: 4. This chain's CDR3 is CASSWDRVEDTQYF. The CDR3 bases are TGTGCCAGCAGTTGGGACAGGGTAGAAGATACGCAGTATTTT.

The chain recombines TRBV28 with TRBJ1-1, with D possibly TRBD1 on 6 matching bases. The CDR3 loop spans 17 amino acids. Trimming pared 3 bases from V and 3 bases from J, leaving 20 bases between. Germline V lookup: CDR1 MDHEN, CDR2 SYDVKM. CDR3 amino acids: CASSLCRSRGEDTEAFF. The CDR3 DNA reads as TGTGCCAGCAGTTTGTGCCGATCCAGGGGAGAGGACACTGAAGCTTTCTTT.